The 13 T cell receptor beta chains reported below all come from one sample, sequenced in a study of blood T cell repertoires in COVID-19. The repertoire was sequenced with immunoSEQ multiplex PCR; TCRdb's copy has only in-frame clones and lacks some. The data contain approximately 230,000 clones, around 85% of them seen just once; the ten biggest clones take up 8.9%. The sample consisted of peripheral blood. The receptors here all came from a man aged 80 or over with acute or convalescent COVID-19.

This chain links TRBV28 with TRBJ2-7, with D perhaps matching TRBD1 (5 bases). CDR3 length: 16 amino acids. V was cut by 6 bases and J by 2 bases, with 20 bases left in between. The germline V gene has CDR1 MDHEN and CDR2 SYDVKM. The CDR3 region has the DNA TGTGCCAGCAGCGGCCCAGGGTTCAAGGCCGCCTACGAGCAGTACTTC. Its protein product is CASSGPGFKAAYEQYF.

This chain uses TRBV27 with TRBJ2-7; weak D call: TRBD1 (5 bases). Per the germline V gene, CDR1 is MNHEY and CDR2 is SMNVEV (reference sequence). This CDR3 spans 14 amino acids. V was clipped by 2 bases and J by 2 bases, with 10 bases between them. Here the CDR3 reads CASSLQGHTYEQYF. Written as DNA, the CDR3 is TGTGCCAGCAGTTTACAGGGTCATACCTACGAGCAGTACTTC.

J is TRBJ2-3 and V is TRBV24-1, with D uncertain. The CDR3 has 11 amino acids. V lost 6 bases to trimming and J lost 6 bases, with 6 bases between them. Germline-derived CDR1 and CDR2 are KGHDR and SFDVKD. CDR3 DNA: TGTGCCACCAGTCACGGTGATACGCAGTATTTT. Residues: CATSHGDTQYF.

The chain employs TRBV7-8 and TRBJ1-4; D is unclear. CDR3 length: 15 residues. Trimming took 5 bases from V and 8 from J, leaving 18 bases between them. Germline V gene data show CDR1 as SGHVS and CDR2 as FQNEAQ. The CDR3 here is CASSTGYGSWEKLFF. As DNA, the CDR3 is TGTGCCAGCAGCACCGGATACGGGTCTTGGGAAAAACTGTTTTTT.

The chain uses TRBV4-1 and TRBJ1-1; D ambiguous. The CDR3 sequence is 16 residues long. V lost 4 bases to trimming and J lost 0 bases, with 15 bases between them. Germline values: CDR1 MGHRA, CDR2 YSYEKL. CDR3 nucleotides: TGCGCCAGCAGCCTCAGTAAGGACTCCATGAACACTGAAGCTTTCTTT. Its protein is CASSLSKDSMNTEAFF.

The chain links TRBV28 to TRBJ2-4; 9 nucleotides match TRBD1. Looked up from germline, CDR1 is MDHEN and CDR2 is SYDVKM. The junction had 4 bases not matched to a gene; V was cut back by 4 bases and J by 0 bases. The CDR3 loop spans 16 amino acids. CDR3 sequence (DNA): TGTGCCAGCAGTTGGGGGACAGGGTTAGCCAAAAACATTCAGTACTTC. Residues: CASSWGTGLAKNIQYF. The variable domain in full, with the rest retrieved from reference TRBV28 and TRBJ2-4, is DVKVTQSSRYLVKRTGEKVFLECVQDMDHENMFWYRQDPGLGLRLIYFSYDVKMKEKGDIPEGYSVSREKKERFSLILESASTNQTSMYLCASSWGTGLAKNIQYFGAGTRLSVL.

The rearrangement links TRBV20-1 to TRBJ2-2, with D perhaps TRBD2 (5 bases). Germline loops: CDR1 DFQATT, CDR2 SNEGSKA (reference sequence). The CDR3 is made up of 11 amino acids. With 5 bases removed from V and 8 bases from J, the gap between germline ends came to 9 bases. For the CDR3, the DNA is TGCAGTGCTCGGGGTATGGGGGAGCTGTTTTTT. Its protein product is CSARGMGELFF.

This clone was recorded only once. The V and J genes are TRBV6-5 and TRBJ1-1; a weak D match, TRBD1 (5 bases). The length of the CDR3 is 14 residues. Germline loops: CDR1 MNHEY, CDR2 SVGAGI. V lost 5 bases and J 3 bases, leaving 13 bases between the germline ends. The CDR3 nucleotides read TGTGCCAGCAGTCTCCTCGGGGGTTACACTGAAGCTTTCTTT. Its translation: CASSLLGGYTEAFF.

The J gene is TRBJ1-4, the V gene TRBV19; 8 bases align to TRBD1. CDR1 and CDR2 from the germline V gene are LNHDA and SQIVND (reference sequence). The CDR3 sequence is 15 residues long. With V trimmed by 3 bases and J by 3 bases, 3 bases remained unmatched. CDR3 DNA: TGTGCCAGTAGTATTCGGACAGGGTCTAATGAAAAACTGTTTTTT. Amino acids: CASSIRTGSNEKLFF. The whole variable domain, filled in from reference TRBV19 and TRBJ1-4, reads DGGITQSPKYLFRKEGQNVTLSCEQNLNHDAMYWYRQDPGQGLRLIYYSQIVNDFQKGDIAEGYSVSREKKESFPLTVTSAQKNPTAFYLCASSIRTGSNEKLFFGSGTQLSVL.

This sequence joins TRBV6-5 and TRBJ1-5; D gene unclear. The CDR3 is 14 residues long. Germline assignment: CDR1 MNHEY and CDR2 SVGAGI. Between the trimmed V and J ends, which lost 0 bases and 7 bases, there was a span of 10 bases. DNA for the CDR3: TGTGCCAGCAGTTACTCGAGAGGGAAACAGCCCCAGCATTTT. This translates into CASSYSRGKQPQHF.

This chain joins TRBV6-5 and TRBJ1-6; 7 positions agree with TRBD1. V shed 6 bases, J shed 5 bases, and the junction held 7 bases outside the gene matches. CDR3 length: 15 amino acids. Germline CDR1 and CDR2: MNHEY and SVGAGI. CDR3 DNA: TGTGCCAGCAGGTACAGGGGAGGGCATAATTCACCCCTCCACTTT. This gives the protein CASRYRGGHNSPLHF.

Only one count was recorded for this clone. The chain couples TRBV6-6 to TRBJ1-1; TRBD1 matches 8 bases. After removal of 3 bases from V and 7 bases from J, the junction contained 7 bases not matched to a gene. Per germline, CDR1 MNHNY and CDR2 SVGAGI (reference sequence). The CDR3 is 14 amino acids. The CDR3 nucleotides are TGTGCCAGCAGTTATGGACAGGGCGGGGGTGAAGCTTTCTTT. It codes for CASSYGQGGGEAFF.

The gene calls are TRBV12-3 or TRBV12-4 and TRBJ2-1; 7 nucleotides line up with TRBD1. The CDR3 is 13 amino acids. The trim removed 2 bases at V and 9 bases at J, leaving 4 bases unmatched. The CDR3 DNA sequence: TGTGCCAGCAGTTTAACCAGGGACAGTGAGCAGTTCTTC. Translated: CASSLTRDSEQFF.